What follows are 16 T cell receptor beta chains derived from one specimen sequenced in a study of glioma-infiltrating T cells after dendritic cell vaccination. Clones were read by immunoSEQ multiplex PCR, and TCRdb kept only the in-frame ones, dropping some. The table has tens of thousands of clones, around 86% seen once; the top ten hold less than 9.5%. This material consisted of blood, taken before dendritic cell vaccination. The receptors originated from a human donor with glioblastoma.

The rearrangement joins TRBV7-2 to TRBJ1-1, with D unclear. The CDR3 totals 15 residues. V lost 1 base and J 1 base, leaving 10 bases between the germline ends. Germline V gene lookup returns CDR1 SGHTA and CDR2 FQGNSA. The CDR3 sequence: CASSLDLHPNTEAFF. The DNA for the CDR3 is TGTGCCAGCAGCTTAGATTTACATCCGAACACTGAAGCTTTCTTT.

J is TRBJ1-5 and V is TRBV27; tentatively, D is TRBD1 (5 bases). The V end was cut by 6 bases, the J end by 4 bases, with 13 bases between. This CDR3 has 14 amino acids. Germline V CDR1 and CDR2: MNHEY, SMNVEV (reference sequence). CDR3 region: CASSRGVWNQPQHF. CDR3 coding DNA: TGTGCCAGCAGCCGGGGGGTTTGGAATCAGCCCCAGCATTTT.

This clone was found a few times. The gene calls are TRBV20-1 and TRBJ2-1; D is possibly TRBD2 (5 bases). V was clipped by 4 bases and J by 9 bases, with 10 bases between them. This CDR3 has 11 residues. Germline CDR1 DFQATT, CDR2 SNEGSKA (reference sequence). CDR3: CSATLATEQFF. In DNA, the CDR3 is TGCAGTGCTACCTTAGCGACTGAGCAGTTCTTC.

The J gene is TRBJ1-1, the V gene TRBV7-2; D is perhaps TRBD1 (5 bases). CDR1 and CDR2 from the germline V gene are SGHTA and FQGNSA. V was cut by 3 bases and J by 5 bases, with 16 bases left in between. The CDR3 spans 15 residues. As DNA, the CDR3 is TGTGCCAGCAGCTTTGTTGGCCAGGGTGGTACTGAAGCTTTCTTT. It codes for CASSFVGQGGTEAFF.

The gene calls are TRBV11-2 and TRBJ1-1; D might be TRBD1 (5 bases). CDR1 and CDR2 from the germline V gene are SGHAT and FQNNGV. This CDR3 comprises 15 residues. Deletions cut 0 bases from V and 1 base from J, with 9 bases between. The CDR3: CASSLDRGGNTEAFF. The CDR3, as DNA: TGTGCCAGCAGCTTAGATCGGGGGGGGAACACTGAAGCTTTCTTT.

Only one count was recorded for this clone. Here the CDR3 reads CASSFDDRGYEQYF. The CDR3 DNA is TGTGCCAGCAGCTTCGATGACAGGGGCTACGAGCAGTACTTC. The V gene is TRBV5-4, the J gene TRBJ2-7, with 8 bases identical to TRBD1. Unmatched junction bases numbered 4, after V lost 2 bases and J lost 3 bases. The CDR3 length is 14 residues. Germline lookup yields CDR1 SGHNT and CDR2 YYREEE (reference sequence).

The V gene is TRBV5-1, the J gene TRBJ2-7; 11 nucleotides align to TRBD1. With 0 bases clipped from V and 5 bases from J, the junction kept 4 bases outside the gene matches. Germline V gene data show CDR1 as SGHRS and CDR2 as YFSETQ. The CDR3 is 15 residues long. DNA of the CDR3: TGCGCCAGCAGCTTGGGGTGGACAGGGGGCAACGAGCAGTACTTC. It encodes CASSLGWTGGNEQYF.

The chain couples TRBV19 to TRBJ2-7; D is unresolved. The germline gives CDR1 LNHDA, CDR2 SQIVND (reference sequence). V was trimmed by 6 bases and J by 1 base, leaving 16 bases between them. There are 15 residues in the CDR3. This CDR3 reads CASSSLRPGSYEQYF. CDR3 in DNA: TGTGCCAGTAGCAGCCTGAGGCCTGGGTCCTACGAGCAGTACTTC.

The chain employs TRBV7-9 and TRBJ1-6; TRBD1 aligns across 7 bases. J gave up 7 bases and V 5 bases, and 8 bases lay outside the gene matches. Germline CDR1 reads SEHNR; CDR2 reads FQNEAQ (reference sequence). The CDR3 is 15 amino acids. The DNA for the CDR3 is TGTGCCAGCAGCCGAACTGACAGGGTAAATTCACCCCTCCACTTT. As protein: CASSRTDRVNSPLHF.

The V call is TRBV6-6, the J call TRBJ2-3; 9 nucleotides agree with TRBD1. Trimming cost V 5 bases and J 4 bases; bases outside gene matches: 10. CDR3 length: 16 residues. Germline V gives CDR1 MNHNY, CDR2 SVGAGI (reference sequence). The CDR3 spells CASSLFGQGTADTQYF. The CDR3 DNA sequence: TGTGCCAGCAGTCTATTCGGACAGGGGACTGCAGATACGCAGTATTTT.

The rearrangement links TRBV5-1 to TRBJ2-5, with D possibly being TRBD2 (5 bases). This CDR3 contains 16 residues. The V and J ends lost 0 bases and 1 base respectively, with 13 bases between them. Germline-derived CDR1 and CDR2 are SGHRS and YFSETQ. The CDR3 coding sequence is TGCGCCAGCAGCTTGGACCCGGTCGGGGTCCAAGAGACCCAGTACTTC. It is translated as CASSLDPVGVQETQYF.

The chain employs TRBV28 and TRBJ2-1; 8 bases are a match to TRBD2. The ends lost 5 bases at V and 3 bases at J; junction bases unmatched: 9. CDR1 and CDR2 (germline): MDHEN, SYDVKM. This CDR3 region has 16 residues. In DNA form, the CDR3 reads TGTGCCAGCAGTCCCCTGGGACTAGAGGGCTACAATGAGCAGTTCTTC. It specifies CASSPLGLEGYNEQFF. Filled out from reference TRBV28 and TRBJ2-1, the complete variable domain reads DVKVTQSSRYLVKRTGEKVFLECVQDMDHENMFWYRQDPGLGLRLIYFSYDVKMKEKGDIPEGYSVSREKKERFSLILESASTNQTSMYLCASSPLGLEGYNEQFFGPGTRLTVL.

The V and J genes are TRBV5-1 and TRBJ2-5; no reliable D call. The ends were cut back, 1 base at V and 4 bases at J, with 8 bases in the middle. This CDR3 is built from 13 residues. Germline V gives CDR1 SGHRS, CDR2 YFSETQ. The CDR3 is CASSLISGETQYF. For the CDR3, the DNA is TGCGCCAGCAGCTTGATTTCAGGAGAGACCCAGTACTTC.

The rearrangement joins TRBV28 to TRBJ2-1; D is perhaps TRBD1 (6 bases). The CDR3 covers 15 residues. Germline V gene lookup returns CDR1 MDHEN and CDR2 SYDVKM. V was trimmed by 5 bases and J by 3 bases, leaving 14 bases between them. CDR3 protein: CASSTPGQVYNEQFF. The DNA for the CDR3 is TGTGCCAGCAGTACCCCGGGACAAGTCTACAATGAGCAGTTCTTC.

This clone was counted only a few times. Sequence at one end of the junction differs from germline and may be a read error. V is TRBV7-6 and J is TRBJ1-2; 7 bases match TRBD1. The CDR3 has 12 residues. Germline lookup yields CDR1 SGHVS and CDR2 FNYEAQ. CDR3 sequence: CASSLITGVNAF. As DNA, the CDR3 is TGTGCCAGCAGCTTAATTACAGGGGTTAACGCCTTC. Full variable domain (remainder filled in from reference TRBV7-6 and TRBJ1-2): GAGVSQSPRYKVTKRGQDVALRCDPISGHVSLYWYRQALGQGPEFLTYFNYEAQQDKSGLPNDRFSAERPEGSISTLTIQRTEQRDSAMYRCASSLITGVNAFGSGTRLTVV.

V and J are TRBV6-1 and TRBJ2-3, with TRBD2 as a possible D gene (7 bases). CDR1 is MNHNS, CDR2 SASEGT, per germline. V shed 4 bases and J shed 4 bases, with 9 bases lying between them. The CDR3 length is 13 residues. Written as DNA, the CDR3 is TGTGCCAGCAGTGCGCGGGGGCCAGATACGCAGTATTTT. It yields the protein CASSARGPDTQYF.